This TCR beta chain was sequenced during a study of spatial heterogeneity in lung cancer. Across the study: Matched bulk RNA-seq yielded a T cell transcriptional module score. Counts of TCR transcripts in tumor regions correlated strongly with that score.

By sample share, this clonotype is medium-sized. The target antigen is unknown. Time point indicated: sample taken at primary tumor resection. Extraction of whole RNA from tumor, nontumor lung or frozen PBMC preceded unsorted sequencing. Germline V gene lookup returns CDR1 DFQATT and CDR2 SNEGSKA (reference sequence). The V gene end was trimmed by 3 bases and the J gene end by 1 base; junction bases not matched to a gene: 8. The CDR3 has 18 amino acids. Notes on the study in general: Numbers of ubiquitous and regional expanded TCRs tracked ubiquitous and regional nonsynonymous mutation counts, respectively. Tracking of tumor mutation counts was seen in expanded intratumoral alpha and beta TCR counts.

TCRdb reprocessed the 5' RACE reads with MiXCR, giving one entry per CDR3 protein. The sample includes some 3,500 distinct CDR3 sequences, 27% of them seen just once. The source is a male donor with early-stage non-small cell lung cancer. The chain joins TRBV20-1 to TRBJ2-6; 11 bases align to TRBD2. The sequenced sample was lung tumor tissue, obtained at surgery. The CDR3 sequence is CSARPRLAGGSGANVLTF. CDR3 nucleotides: TGCAGTGCTAGGCCCCGTCTAGCGGGAGGATCTGGGGCCAACGTCCTGACTTTC.